The 17 T cell receptor beta chains presented below share a single source sample, sequenced in a study of identical twins. Using its own MiXCR run on the 5' RACE reads, TCRdb lists one record per CDR3 protein. The table records some 600,000 distinct CDR3 sequences, about 7.1% of them present only once. These data are also associated with another study on yellow fever vaccine responses in identical twins.

Sequenced sample: PBMCs. The receptors were sampled from a woman aged 18-29 years in good health.

This clonotype was recorded a few times. J is TRBJ2-2 and V is TRBV12-3 or TRBV12-4; D possibly corresponds to TRBD2 (6 bases). V lost 3 bases to trimming and J lost 5 bases, with 13 bases between them. The CDR3 extends over 15 amino acids. The CDR3 region has the DNA TGTGCCAGCAGTTTGCGGGAAAAGAGGACCGGGGAGCTGTTTTTT. It yields the protein CASSLREKRTGELFF.

This clonotype appeared a few times. V gene TRBV6-2 or TRBV6-3 combines with J gene TRBJ2-6; 8 bases match TRBD1. The V segment lost 8 bases and the J segment 2 bases; nucleotides outside the gene matches: 5. The CDR3 is 15 amino acids. Per the germline V gene, CDR1 is MNHEY and CDR2 is SVGEGT. The CDR3 nucleotides read TGTGCCAGCGTGTCAGGGGGCCCTGGGGCCAACGTCCTGACTTTC. This encodes CASVSGGPGANVLTF.

This clonotype was seen repeatedly, ten times or more. The chain joins TRBV4-1 to TRBJ2-1; 7 nucleotides agree with TRBD2. Germline values: CDR1 MGHRA, CDR2 YSYEKL. Losses at the gene ends were 0 bases for V and 6 bases for J; bases not matched to a gene: 8. CDR3 length equals 16 residues. The CDR3 DNA follows: TGCGCCAGCAGCCAAGAGGGCAGCGGGAAGGGCAATGAGCAGTTCTTC. Translated, it gives CASSQEGSGKGNEQFF.

Regarding this clonotype: Possible read error: a much larger clone is one base away. V and J are TRBV5-1 and TRBJ2-1, with 7 bases that match TRBD1. The CDR3 is 15 residues long. The junction had 5 bases not matched to a gene; V was cut back by 4 bases and J by 1 base. CDR1 and CDR2 (germline): SGHRS, YFSETQ. The CDR3 bases are TGCGCCAGCAGCGTGGGACAGAGGTCCTACAATGAGCAGTTCTTC. It translates to CASSVGQRSYNEQFF.

This clonotype was detected ten times or more. The rearrangement uses TRBV7-6 and TRBJ1-1; D unresolved. The CDR3 runs 15 residues. V was clipped by 2 bases and J by 1 base, with 11 bases between them. CDR1 and CDR2 (germline): SGHVS, FNYEAQ. This CDR3 reads CASSLTLSPNTEAFF. The CDR3 coding sequence is TGTGCCAGCAGCTTAACTTTGAGTCCGAACACTGAAGCTTTCTTT.

This clonotype was recorded many times. The chain is built from TRBV7-3 and TRBJ1-1, with D possibly matching TRBD1 (6 bases). This CDR3 spans 15 amino acids. Germline-derived CDR1 and CDR2 are SGHTA and FQGTGA. V lost 5 bases and J lost 2, with 15 bases in between. CDR3 region: CASSPTGGPNTEAFF. In nucleotides, the CDR3 is TGTGCCAGCAGCCCTACTGGGGGCCCCAACACTGAAGCTTTCTTT. The full variable domain, in which reference TRBV7-3 and TRBJ1-1 provide the parts outside the CDR3, is GAGVSQTPSNKVTEKGKYVELRCDPISGHTALYWYRQSLGQGPEFLIYFQGTGAADDSGLPNDRFFAVRPEGSVSTLKIQRTERGDSAVYLCASSPTGGPNTEAFFGQGTRLTVV.

In nucleotides, the CDR3 is TGTGCCTCCTCCAAAGCGATCGGGGGCCACGCGAACACCGGGGAGCTGTTTTTT. Translated: CASSKAIGGHANTGELFF. This chain connects TRBV3-1 to TRBJ2-2; D tentatively reads TRBD1 or TRBD2 (6 bases each). Germline V gene data show CDR1 as LGHDT and CDR2 as YNNKEL (reference sequence). The length of the CDR3 is 18 residues. V lost 11 bases, J lost 0 bases, and 25 bases lay in between.

The chain recombines TRBV27 with TRBJ1-5, with 8 positions matching TRBD1. V lost 6 bases to trimming and J lost 2 bases; unmatched junction nucleotides: 6. The germline gives CDR1 MNHEY, CDR2 SMNVEV (reference sequence). CDR3 length: 15 amino acids. This CDR3 is CASRAEDRGNQPQHF. The CDR3 DNA reads as TGTGCCAGCAGGGCCGAGGACAGGGGCAATCAGCCCCAGCATTTT.

In its sample, this clonotype was seen many times. The chain couples TRBV5-1 to TRBJ1-1, with TRBD1 matching over 7 bases. V trimming: 6 bases; J trimming: 1 base; junction bases outside the gene matches: 15. This CDR3 region has 17 residues. Germline V gene data show CDR1 as SGHRS and CDR2 as YFSETQ. As DNA, the CDR3 is TGCGCCAGCACAACCACTCCACAGGGGCGGAGGAACACTGAAGCTTTCTTT. As protein: CASTTTPQGRRNTEAFF.

This clonotype was recorded many times. The V and J genes are TRBV6-2 or TRBV6-3 and TRBJ2-3, with D unclear. V gave up 2 bases and J gave up 6 bases, with 6 bases separating them. The CDR3 covers 12 residues. From germline, CDR1 is MNHEY and CDR2 SVGEGT. CDR3 residues: CASSYRVDTQYF. CDR3 nucleotide sequence: TGTGCCAGCAGTTACCGGGTGGATACGCAGTATTTT.

In its sample, this clonotype was seen many times. The rearrangement links TRBV13 to TRBJ2-7; 15 bases line up with TRBD2. The CDR3 sequence is 19 residues long. With 5 bases clipped from V and 5 bases from J, the junction kept 16 bases outside the gene matches. Germline V gene lookup returns CDR1 PRHDT and CDR2 FYEKMQ (reference sequence). The CDR3 sequence is CASSGPSGLAGGSIDEQYF. As DNA, the CDR3 is TGTGCCAGCAGCGGCCCCTCGGGACTAGCGGGAGGTTCGATAGACGAGCAGTACTTC.

This rearrangement joins TRBV11-2 to TRBJ2-5, with 9 bases matching TRBD1. CDR1 SGHAT and CDR2 FQNNGV come from the germline V gene. Trimming at V came to 5 bases and at J to 4 bases, leaving 5 bases not matched to a gene. The CDR3 consists of 14 residues. The CDR3 here is CASSGRQGGETQYF. DNA of the CDR3: TGTGCCAGCAGCGGACGACAGGGGGGAGAGACCCAGTACTTC.

This clonotype was counted a few times. The gene calls are TRBV7-9 and TRBJ2-7, with D perhaps TRBD1 (5 bases). Germline CDR1 SEHNR, CDR2 FQNEAQ (reference sequence). V was clipped by 5 bases and J by 5 bases, with 10 bases between them. The CDR3 has 12 residues. In nucleotides, the CDR3 is TGTGCCAGCAGCCGAGCAGGGAACGAGCAGTACTTC. This translates into CASSRAGNEQYF. The full variable domain, in which reference TRBV7-9 and TRBJ2-7 provide the parts outside the CDR3, is DTGVSQNPRHKITKRGQNVTFRCDPISEHNRLYWYRQTLGQGPEFLTYFQNEAQLEKSRLLSDRFSAERPKGSFSTLEIQRTEQGDSAMYLCASSRAGNEQYFGPGTRLTVT.

This clonotype occurred once. This chain connects TRBV7-9 to TRBJ2-1; maybe TRBD2 (5 bases). Germline V gene sequence: CDR1 SEHNR, CDR2 FQNEAQ (reference sequence). The CDR3 covers 12 residues. V dropped 3 bases and J dropped 10 bases, with 10 bases sitting between them. CDR3 bases: TGTGCCAGCAGCTTCCCGAGCGGAGAGCAGTTCTTC. This gives the protein CASSFPSGEQFF.

The chain combines TRBV5-1 with TRBJ2-1; D remains ambiguous. Trimming stripped 0 bases from V and 7 bases from J, with 14 bases between. Germline CDR1 SGHRS, CDR2 YFSETQ. The CDR3 is 15 residues long. CDR3 coding DNA: TGCGCCAGCAGCTTGGAGGGCCAGAGGTCGAATGAGCAGTTCTTC. This sequence encodes CASSLEGQRSNEQFF.

This clonotype was counted a few times. The chain recombines TRBV11-2 with TRBJ2-7; D uncertain. The CDR3 is 13 residues long. V was pared by 4 bases and J by 1 base, with 8 bases between. CDR1 is SGHAT, CDR2 FQNNGV, per germline. CDR3 in DNA: TGTGCCAGCAGCTCAGACATTTCCTACGAGCAGTACGTC. This codes for CASSSDISYEQYV.

This clonotype turned up a few times. The chain links TRBV24-1 to TRBJ1-1, with D possibly being TRBD1 (5 bases). The CDR3 length is 14 residues. Trimming took 5 bases from V and 7 from J, leaving 16 bases between them. Germline loops: CDR1 KGHDR, CDR2 SFDVKD. This CDR3 is CATSVGQGNGEAFF. Written as DNA, the CDR3 is TGTGCCACCAGTGTAGGTCAGGGTAATGGTGAAGCTTTCTTT.